This TCR beta chain is drawn from a study of shared clonotypes between healthy human individuals. Points from the study as a whole: An effect of sequencing depth on clonotype sharing among donors was expected.

Looked up from germline, CDR1 is SNHLY and CDR2 is FYNNEI. The length of the CDR3 is 15 residues. V shed 3 bases and J 1 base; nucleotides not matched to a gene: 3. Only CD45RO-negative cells positively selected for CCR7 counted as naive CD8 cells, so terminally differentiated effector memory CD45RA+ cells were excluded. The assay was immunoSEQ multiplex PCR, and TCRdb's table has in-frame clones only and misses some. The data contain roughly 2.1 million clones, 85% to 95% of them singletons. This clone showed up just once. Its target is unknown. The chain links TRBV2 to TRBJ2-1; 7 nucleotides align to TRBD2. The clonotype originates from a man aged 18 to 29 in good health. Some clones in this sample may be carry-over from other donors' samples. The specimen was naive CD8+ T cells from PBMCs. The CDR3 sequence is CASSDGGGSYNEQFF. The CDR3 nucleotides are TGTGCCAGCAGTGATGGCGGGGGATCCTACAATGAGCAGTTCTTC.